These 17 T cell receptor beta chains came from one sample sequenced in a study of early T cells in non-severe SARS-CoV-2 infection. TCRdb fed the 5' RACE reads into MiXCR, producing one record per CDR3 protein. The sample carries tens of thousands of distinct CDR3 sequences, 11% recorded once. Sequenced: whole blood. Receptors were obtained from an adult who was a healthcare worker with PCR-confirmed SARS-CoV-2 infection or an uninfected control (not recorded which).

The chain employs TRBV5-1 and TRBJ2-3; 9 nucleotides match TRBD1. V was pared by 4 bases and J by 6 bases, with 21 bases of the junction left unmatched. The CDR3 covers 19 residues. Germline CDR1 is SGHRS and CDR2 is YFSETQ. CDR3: CASSNPTGTGYYEVDTQYF. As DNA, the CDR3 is TGCGCCAGCAGCAACCCCACCGGGACAGGGTATTATGAGGTGGATACGCAGTATTTT.

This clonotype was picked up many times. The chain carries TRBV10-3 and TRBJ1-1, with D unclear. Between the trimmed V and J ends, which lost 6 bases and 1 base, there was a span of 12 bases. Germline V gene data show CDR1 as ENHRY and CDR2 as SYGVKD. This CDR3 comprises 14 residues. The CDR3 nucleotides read TGTGCCATCAGGAGGAAGACTGAGAACACTGAAGCTTTCTTT. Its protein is CAIRRKTENTEAFF.

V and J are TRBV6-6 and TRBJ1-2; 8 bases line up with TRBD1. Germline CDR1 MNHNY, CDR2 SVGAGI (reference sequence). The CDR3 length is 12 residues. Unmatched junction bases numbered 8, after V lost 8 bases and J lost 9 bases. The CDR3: CASAGQGGSYTF. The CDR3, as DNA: TGTGCCAGCGCCGGACAGGGAGGAAGCTACACCTTC.

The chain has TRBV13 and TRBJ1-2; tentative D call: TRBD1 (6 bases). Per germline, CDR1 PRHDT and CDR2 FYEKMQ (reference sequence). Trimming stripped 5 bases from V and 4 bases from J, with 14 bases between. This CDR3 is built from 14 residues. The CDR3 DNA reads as TGTGCCAGCAGCCTCCCGGGGGCTGCCTATGGCTACACCTTC. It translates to CASSLPGAAYGYTF.

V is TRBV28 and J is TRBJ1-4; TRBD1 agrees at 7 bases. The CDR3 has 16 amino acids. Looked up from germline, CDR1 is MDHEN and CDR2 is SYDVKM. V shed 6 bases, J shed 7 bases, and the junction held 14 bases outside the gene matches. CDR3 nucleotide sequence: TGTGCCAGCAGAACAAGTGGTAGGGGGCTTGCTGAAAAACTGTTTTTT. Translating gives CASRTSGRGLAEKLFF.

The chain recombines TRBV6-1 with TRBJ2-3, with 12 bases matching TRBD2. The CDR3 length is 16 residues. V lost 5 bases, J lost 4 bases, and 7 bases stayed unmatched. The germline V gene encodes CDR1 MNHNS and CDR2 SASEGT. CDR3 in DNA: TGTGCCAGCAGTCGACTAGCGGGAGACCTCTCAGATACGCAGTATTTT. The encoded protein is CASSRLAGDLSDTQYF.

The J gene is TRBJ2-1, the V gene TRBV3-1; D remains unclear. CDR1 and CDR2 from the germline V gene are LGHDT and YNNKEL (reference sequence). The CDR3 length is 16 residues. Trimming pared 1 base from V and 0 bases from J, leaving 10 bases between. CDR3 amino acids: CASSQVDLSSYNEQFF. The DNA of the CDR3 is TGTGCCAGCAGCCAAGTCGACCTAAGCTCCTACAATGAGCAGTTCTTC.

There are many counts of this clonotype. The DNA for the CDR3 is TGTGCCAGCAGCCCAGAGGCAGCTCCCCGGGAGCTGTTTTTT. Its protein product is CASSPEAAPRELFF. V gene TRBV5-4 combines with J gene TRBJ2-2; D unclear. V was trimmed by 4 bases and J by 9 bases, leaving 16 bases between them. The CDR3 contains 14 residues. Germline V gene lookup returns CDR1 SGHNT and CDR2 YYREEE (reference sequence).

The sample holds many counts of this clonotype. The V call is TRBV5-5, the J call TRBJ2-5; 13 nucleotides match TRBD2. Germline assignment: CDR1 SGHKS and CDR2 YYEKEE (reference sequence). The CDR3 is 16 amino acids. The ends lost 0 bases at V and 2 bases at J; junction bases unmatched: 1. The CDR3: CASSLGTSGGQETQYF. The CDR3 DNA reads TGTGCCAGCAGCTTGGGGACTAGCGGGGGTCAAGAGACCCAGTACTTC.

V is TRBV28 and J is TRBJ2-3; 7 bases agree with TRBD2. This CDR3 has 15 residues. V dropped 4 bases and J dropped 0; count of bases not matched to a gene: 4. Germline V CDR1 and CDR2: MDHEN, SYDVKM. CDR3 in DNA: TGTGCCAGCAGTTCGCTAGCGGTTAGCACAGATACGCAGTATTTT. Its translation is CASSSLAVSTDTQYF.

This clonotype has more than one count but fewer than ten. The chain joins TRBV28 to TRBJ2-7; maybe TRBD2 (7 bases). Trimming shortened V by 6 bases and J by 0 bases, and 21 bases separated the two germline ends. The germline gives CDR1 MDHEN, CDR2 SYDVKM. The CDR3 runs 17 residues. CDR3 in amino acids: CASSPFRRGASSYEQYF. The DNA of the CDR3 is TGTGCCAGCAGCCCCTTCCGTCGGGGGGCAAGCTCCTACGAGCAGTACTTC. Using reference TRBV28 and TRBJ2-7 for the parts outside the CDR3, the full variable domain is DVKVTQSSRYLVKRTGEKVFLECVQDMDHENMFWYRQDPGLGLRLIYFSYDVKMKEKGDIPEGYSVSREKKERFSLILESASTNQTSMYLCASSPFRRGASSYEQYFGPGTRLTVT.

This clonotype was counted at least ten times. Here the CDR3 reads CASSLGTGDQAFF. For the CDR3, the DNA is TGTGCCAGCAGCTTAGGGACAGGGGATCAAGCTTTCTTT. The chain recombines TRBV11-1 with TRBJ1-1; 9 nucleotides match TRBD1. The junction had 3 bases not matched to a gene; V was cut back by 1 base and J by 9 bases. CDR1 is SGHAT, CDR2 FQDESV, per germline (reference sequence). This CDR3 is 13 amino acids long.

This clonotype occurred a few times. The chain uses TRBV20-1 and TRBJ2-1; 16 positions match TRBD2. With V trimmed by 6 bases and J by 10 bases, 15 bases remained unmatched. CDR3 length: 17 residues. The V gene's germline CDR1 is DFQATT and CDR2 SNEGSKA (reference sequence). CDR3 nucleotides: TGCAGTGCCAAGGGACTAGCGGGAGGGTCGGGCCGGAGGGAGCAGTTCTTC. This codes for CSAKGLAGGSGRREQFF.

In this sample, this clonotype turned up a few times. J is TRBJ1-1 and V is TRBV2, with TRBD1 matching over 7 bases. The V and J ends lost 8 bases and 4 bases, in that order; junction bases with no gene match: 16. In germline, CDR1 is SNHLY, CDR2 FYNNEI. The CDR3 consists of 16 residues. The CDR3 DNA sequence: TGTGCCAGCTTCCTGGGGGCAGGGGGAGGATTCACTGAAGCTTTCTTT. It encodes CASFLGAGGGFTEAFF.

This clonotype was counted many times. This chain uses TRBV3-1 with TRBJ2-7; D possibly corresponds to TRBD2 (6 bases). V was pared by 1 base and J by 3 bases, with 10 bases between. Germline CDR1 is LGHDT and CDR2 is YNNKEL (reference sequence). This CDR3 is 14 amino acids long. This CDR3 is CASSQVGGSYEQYF. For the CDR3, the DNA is TGTGCCAGCAGCCAAGTCGGGGGTAGCTACGAGCAGTACTTC.

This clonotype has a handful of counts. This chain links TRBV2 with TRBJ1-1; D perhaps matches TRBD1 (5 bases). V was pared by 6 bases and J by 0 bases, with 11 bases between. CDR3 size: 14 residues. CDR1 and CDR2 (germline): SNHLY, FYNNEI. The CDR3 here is CASRRAGVNTEAFF. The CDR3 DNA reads TGTGCCAGCAGAAGAGCGGGGGTGAACACTGAAGCTTTCTTT.

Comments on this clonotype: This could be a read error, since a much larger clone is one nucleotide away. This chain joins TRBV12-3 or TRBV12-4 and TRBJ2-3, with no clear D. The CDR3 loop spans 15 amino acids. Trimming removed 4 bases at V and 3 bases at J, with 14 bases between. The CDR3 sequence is CASSSPRLGTDTQYF. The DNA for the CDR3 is TGTGCCAGCAGTTCACCTCGTCTGGGAACAGATACGCAGTATTTT.